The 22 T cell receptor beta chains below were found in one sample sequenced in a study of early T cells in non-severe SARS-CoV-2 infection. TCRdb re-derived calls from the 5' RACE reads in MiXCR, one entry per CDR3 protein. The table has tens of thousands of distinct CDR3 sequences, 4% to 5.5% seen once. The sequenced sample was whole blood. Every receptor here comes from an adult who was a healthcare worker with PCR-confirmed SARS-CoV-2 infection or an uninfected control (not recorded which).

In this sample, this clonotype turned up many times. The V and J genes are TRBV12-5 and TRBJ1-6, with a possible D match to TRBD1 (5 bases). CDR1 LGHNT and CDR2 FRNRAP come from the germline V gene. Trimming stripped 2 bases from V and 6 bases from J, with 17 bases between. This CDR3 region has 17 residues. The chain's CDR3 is CASGLSPQGWGNSPLHF. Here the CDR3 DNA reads TGTGCTAGTGGTTTGTCCCCCCAGGGTTGGGGTAATTCACCCCTCCACTTT.

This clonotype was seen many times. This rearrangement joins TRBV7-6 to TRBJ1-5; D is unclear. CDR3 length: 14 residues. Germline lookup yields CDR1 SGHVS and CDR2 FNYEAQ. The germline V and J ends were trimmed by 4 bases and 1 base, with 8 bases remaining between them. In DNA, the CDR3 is TGTGCCAGCAGCTCTGACACGAGCAATCAGCCCCAGCATTTT. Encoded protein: CASSSDTSNQPQHF. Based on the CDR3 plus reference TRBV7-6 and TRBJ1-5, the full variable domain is GAGVSQSPRYKVTKRGQDVALRCDPISGHVSLYWYRQALGQGPEFLTYFNYEAQQDKSGLPNDRFSAERPEGSISTLTIQRTEQRDSAMYRCASSSDTSNQPQHFGDGTRLSIL.

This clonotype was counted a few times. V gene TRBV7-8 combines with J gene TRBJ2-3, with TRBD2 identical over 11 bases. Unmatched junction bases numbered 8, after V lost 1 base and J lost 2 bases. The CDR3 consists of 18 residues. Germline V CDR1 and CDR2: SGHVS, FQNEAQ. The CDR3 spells CASSLVVGLAGLTDTQYF. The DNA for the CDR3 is TGTGCCAGCAGCTTAGTCGTCGGACTAGCGGGCCTCACAGATACGCAGTATTTT.

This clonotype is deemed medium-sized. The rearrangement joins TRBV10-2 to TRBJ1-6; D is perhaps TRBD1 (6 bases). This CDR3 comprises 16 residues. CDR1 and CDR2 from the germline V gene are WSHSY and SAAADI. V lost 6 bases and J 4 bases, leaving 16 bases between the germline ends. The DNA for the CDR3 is TGCGCCAGCAGCTACAGGGCGGCGGGATATAATTCACCCCTCCACTTT. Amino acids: CASSYRAAGYNSPLHF.

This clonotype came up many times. CDR3 nucleotides: TGTGCCAGCAGAAGGGACGGATGGAGCTCCTATAATTCACCCCTCCACTTT. Translating gives CASRRDGWSSYNSPLHF. V usage is TRBV28 and J usage is TRBJ1-6; possibly TRBD1 for D (5 bases). The CDR3 is 17 residues long. Trimming cost V 6 bases and J 0 bases, with 15 bases left between them. Looked up from germline, CDR1 is MDHEN and CDR2 is SYDVKM.

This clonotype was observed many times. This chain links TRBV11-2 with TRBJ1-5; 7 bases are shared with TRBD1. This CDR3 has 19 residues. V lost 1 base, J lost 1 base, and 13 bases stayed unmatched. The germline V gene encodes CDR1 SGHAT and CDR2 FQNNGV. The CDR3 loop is CASSLVLAGGDESNQPQHF. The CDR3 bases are TGTGCCAGCAGCTTAGTACTCGCAGGGGGAGATGAGAGCAATCAGCCCCAGCATTTT.

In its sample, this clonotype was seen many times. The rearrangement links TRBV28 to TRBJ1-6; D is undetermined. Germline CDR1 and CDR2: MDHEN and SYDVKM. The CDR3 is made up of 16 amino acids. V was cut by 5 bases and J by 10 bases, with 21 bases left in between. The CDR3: CASSGRAAPFWSPLHF. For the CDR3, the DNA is TGTGCCAGCAGTGGACGGGCGGCCCCTTTTTGGTCACCCCTCCACTTT.

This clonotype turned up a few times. CDR3 amino acids: CASSELGTGDFDIQYF. The CDR3 DNA follows: TGTGCCAGCAGTGAATTGGGGACAGGGGACTTCGACATTCAGTACTTC. This chain connects TRBV2 to TRBJ2-4; 10 bases align to TRBD1. The CDR3 runs 16 residues. CDR1 is SNHLY, CDR2 FYNNEI, per germline. V lost 2 bases, J lost 8 bases, and 9 bases stayed unmatched.

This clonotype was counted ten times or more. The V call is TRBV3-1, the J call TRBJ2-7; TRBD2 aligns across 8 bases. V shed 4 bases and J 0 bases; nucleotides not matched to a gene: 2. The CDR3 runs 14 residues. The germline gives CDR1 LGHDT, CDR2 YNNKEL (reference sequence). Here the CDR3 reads CASSPGGSSYEQYF. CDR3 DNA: TGTGCCAGCAGCCCGGGGGGGAGCTCCTACGAGCAGTACTTC.

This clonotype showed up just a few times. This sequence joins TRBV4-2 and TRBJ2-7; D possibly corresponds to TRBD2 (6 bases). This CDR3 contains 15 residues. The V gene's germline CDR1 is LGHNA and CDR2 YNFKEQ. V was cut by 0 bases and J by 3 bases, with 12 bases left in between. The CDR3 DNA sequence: TGTGCCAGCAGCCAAGATGTCGGGGGAGGCTACGAGCAGTACTTC. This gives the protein CASSQDVGGGYEQYF.

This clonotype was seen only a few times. DNA for the CDR3: TGTGCCAGCAGCTTAGATCTTAGACGGGGAGGAAGCACAGATACGCAGTATTTT. Protein: CASSLDLRRGGSTDTQYF. This chain links TRBV11-3 with TRBJ2-3; tentative D call: TRBD2 (6 bases). Germline V gene sequence: CDR1 SGHNT, CDR2 YENEEA. V lost 0 bases and J 0 bases, leaving 16 bases between the germline ends. The CDR3 has 18 amino acids.

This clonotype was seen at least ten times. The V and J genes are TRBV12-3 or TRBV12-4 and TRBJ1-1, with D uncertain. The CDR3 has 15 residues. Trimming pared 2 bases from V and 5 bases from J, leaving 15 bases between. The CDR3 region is CASSLRPRTGTEAFF. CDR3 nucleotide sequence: TGTGCCAGCAGTTTAAGGCCCCGGACGGGGACTGAAGCTTTCTTT.

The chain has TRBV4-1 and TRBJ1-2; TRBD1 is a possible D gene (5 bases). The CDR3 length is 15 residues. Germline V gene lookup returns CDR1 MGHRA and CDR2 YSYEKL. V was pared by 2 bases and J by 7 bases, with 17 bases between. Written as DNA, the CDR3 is TGCGCCAGCAGCCAACCAAGGACGGGGGGTCTTGGCTACACCTTC. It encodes CASSQPRTGGLGYTF.

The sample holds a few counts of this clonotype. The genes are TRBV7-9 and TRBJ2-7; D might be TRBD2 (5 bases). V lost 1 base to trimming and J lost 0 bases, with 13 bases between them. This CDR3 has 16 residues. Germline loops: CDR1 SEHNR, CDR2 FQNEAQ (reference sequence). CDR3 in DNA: TGTGCCAGCAGCTTAGGCGGGCGGAAGAGCTCCTACGAGCAGTACTTC. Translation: CASSLGGRKSSYEQYF.

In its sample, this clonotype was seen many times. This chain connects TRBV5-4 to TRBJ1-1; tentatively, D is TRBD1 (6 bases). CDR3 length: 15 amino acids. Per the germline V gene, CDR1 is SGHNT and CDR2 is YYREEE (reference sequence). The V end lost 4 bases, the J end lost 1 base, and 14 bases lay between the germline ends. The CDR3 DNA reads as TGTGCCAGCAGCCCCGGGGGGCAACCGAACACTGAAGCTTTCTTT. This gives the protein CASSPGGQPNTEAFF.

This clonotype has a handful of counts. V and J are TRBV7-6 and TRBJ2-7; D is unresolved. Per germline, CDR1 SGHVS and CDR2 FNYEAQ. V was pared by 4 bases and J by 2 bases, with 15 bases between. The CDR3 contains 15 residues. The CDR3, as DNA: TGTGCCAGCAGCTCGACACCAGACTCAACCTACGAGCAGTACTTC. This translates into CASSSTPDSTYEQYF.

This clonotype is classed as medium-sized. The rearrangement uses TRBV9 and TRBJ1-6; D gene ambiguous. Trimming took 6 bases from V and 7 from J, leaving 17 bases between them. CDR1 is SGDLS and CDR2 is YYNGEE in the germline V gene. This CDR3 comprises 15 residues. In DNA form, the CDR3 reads TGTGCCAGCACCCACGCCGGCAGCCTCAATTCACCCCTCCACTTT. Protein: CASTHAGSLNSPLHF. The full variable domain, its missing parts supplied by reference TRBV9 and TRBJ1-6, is DSGVTQTPKHLITATGQRVTLRCSPRSGDLSVYWYQQSLDQGLQFLIQYYNGEERAKGNILERFSAQQFPDLHSELNLSSLELGDSALYFCASTHAGSLNSPLHFGNGTRLTVT.

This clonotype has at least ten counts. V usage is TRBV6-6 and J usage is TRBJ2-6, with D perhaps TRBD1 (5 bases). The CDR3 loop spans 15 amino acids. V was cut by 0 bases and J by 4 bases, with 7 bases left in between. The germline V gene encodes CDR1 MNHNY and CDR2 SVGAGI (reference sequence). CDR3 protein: CASSYSDRGANVLTF. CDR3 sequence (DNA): TGTGCCAGCAGTTACTCCGACAGAGGGGCCAACGTCCTGACTTTC.

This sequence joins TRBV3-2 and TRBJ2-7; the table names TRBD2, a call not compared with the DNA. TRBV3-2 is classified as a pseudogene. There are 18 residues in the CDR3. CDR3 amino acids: CASSQDLTSAAGGYEQYF. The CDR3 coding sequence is TGTGCCAGCAGCCAAGACCTGACTAGCGCCGCAGGGGGTTACGAGCAGTACTTC.

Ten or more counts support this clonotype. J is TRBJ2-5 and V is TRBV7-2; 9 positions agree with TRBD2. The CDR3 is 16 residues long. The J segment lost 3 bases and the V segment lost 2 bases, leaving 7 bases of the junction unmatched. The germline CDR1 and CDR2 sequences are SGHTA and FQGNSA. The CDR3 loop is CASSLSQAGGKETQYF. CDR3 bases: TGTGCCAGCAGCTTAAGTCAAGCGGGGGGAAAAGAGACCCAGTACTTC.

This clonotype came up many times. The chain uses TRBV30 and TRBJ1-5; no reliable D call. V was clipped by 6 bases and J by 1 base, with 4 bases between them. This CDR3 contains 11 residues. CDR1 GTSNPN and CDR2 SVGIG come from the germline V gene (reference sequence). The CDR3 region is CACCSNQPQHF. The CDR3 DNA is TGTGCCTGCTGCAGCAATCAGCCCCAGCATTTT.

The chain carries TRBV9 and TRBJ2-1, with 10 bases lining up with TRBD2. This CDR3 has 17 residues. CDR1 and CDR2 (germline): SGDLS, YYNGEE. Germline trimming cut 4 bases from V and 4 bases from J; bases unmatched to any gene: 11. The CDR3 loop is CASSPRPGLARYNEQFF. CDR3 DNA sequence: TGTGCCAGCAGCCCCCGTCCGGGACTAGCGAGATACAATGAGCAGTTCTTC.